This T cell receptor beta chain was profiled in a study of blood T cell repertoires in COVID-19. Study at large: The cDNA or gDNA used as material had been derived from T cells, B-cell-depleted T cells, or PBMCs.

The V end lost 3 bases, the J end lost 4 bases, and 14 bases lay between the germline ends. Germline loops: CDR1 SGHRS, CDR2 YFSETQ. This CDR3 spans 15 amino acids. Residents of 24 US areas, aged about 18 to 89 years, made up the participants. Assignment of participants to cohorts was predicated upon participant-reported clinical history. Assay: immunoSEQ multiplex PCR; the TCRdb copy retains only in-frame clones and omits some. The sample records approximately 250,000 clones, 85% to 90% being singletons. Specimen: PBMCs or T cells enriched from blood (not recorded which). The J gene is TRBJ1-3, the V gene TRBV5-1, with a tentative D call TRBD1 (5 bases). This TCR was sampled from a woman aged 55 to 70 in a cohort exposed to, infected with or recovered from COVID-19 (not recorded which). The CDR3 loop reads CASSSRGREGNTIYF. Written as DNA, the CDR3 is TGCGCCAGCAGCTCCCGGGGGAGGGAAGGAAACACCATATATTTT.